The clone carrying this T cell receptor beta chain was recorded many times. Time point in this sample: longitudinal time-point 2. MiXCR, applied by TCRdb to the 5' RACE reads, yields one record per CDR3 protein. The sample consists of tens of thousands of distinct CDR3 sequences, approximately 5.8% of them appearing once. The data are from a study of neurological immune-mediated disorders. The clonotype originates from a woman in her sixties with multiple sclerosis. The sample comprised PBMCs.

CDR3: CASSNNRGNTEAFF. The CDR3, as DNA: TGTGCCAGCTCAAATAACAGGGGGAACACTGAAGCTTTCTTT. The chain carries TRBV18 and TRBJ1-1; TRBD1 matches 7 bases. The CDR3 sequence is 14 residues long. J gave up 1 base and V 5 bases, and 4 bases lay outside the gene matches. The germline V gene encodes CDR1 KGHSH and CDR2 LQKENI.